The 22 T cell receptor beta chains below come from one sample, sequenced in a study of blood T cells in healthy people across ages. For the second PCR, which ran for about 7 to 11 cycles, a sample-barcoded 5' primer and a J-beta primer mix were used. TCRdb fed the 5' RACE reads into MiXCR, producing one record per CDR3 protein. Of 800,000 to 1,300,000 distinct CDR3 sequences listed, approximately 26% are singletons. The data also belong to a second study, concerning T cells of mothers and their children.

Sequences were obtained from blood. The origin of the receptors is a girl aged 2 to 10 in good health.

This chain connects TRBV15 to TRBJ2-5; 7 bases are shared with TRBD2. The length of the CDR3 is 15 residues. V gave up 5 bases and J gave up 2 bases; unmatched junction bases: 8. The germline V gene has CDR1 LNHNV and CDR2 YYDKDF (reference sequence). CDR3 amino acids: CATSDSAGKQETQYF. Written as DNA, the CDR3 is TGTGCCACCAGCGACTCAGCGGGAAAACAAGAGACCCAGTACTTC.

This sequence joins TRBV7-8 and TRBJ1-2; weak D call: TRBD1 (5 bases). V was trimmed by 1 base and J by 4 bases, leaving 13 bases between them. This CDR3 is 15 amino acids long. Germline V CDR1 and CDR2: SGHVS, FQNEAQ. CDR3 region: CASSLGDGPRYGYTF. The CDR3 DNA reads TGTGCCAGCAGCTTAGGGGACGGGCCTCGCTATGGCTACACCTTC.

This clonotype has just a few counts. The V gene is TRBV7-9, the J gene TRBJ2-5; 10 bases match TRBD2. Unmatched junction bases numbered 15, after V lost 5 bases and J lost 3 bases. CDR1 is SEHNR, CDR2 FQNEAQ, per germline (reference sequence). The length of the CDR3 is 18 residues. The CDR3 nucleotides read TGTGCCAGCAGCCTAAGCCGAGCCGGGACTAGCGTCGAAGAGACCCAGTACTTC. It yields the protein CASSLSRAGTSVEETQYF.

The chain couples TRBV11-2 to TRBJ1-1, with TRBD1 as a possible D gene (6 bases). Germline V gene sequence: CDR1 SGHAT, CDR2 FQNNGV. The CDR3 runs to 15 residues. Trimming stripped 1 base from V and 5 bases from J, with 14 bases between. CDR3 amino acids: CASSLGEGGRTEAFF. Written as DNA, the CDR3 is TGTGCCAGCAGCTTAGGGGAGGGGGGGCGGACTGAAGCTTTCTTT.

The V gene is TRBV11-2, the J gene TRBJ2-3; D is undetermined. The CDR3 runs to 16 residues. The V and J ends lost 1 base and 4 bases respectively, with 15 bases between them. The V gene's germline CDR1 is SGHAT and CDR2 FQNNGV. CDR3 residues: CASSLVGFLPADTQYF. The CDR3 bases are TGTGCCAGCAGCTTAGTGGGCTTCCTCCCGGCAGATACGCAGTATTTT.

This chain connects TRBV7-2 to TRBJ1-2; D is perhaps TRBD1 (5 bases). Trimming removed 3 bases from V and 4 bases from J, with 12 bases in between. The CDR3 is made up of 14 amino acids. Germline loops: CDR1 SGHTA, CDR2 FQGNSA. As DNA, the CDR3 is TGTGCCAGCAGCTTCGCTGGGGGGGGCTATGGCTACACCTTC. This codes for CASSFAGGGYGYTF. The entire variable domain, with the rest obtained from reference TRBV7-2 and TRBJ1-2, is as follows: GAGVSQSPSNKVTEKGKDVELRCDPISGHTALYWYRQSLGQGLEFLIYFQGNSAPDKSGLPSDRFSAERTGGSVSTLTIQRTQQEDSAVYLCASSFAGGGYGYTFGSGTRLTVV.

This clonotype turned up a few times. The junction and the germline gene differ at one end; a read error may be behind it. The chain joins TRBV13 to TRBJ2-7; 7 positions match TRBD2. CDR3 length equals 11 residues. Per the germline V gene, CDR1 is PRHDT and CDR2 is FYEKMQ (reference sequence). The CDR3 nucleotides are TGTGCCAGCAGCTTGTCGCGGGAGCTGTACTTC. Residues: CASSLSRELYF.

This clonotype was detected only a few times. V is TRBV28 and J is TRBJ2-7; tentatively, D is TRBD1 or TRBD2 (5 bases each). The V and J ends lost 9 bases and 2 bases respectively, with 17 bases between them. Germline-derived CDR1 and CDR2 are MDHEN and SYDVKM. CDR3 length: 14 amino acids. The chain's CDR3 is CASQRLQEAYEQYF. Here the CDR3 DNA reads TGTGCCAGTCAACGTTTACAGGAGGCCTACGAGCAGTACTTC.

The CDR3 DNA sequence: TGTGCCAGCTCATTCCGTTTGGGGCGCTCTGGGGCCAACGTCCTGACTTTC. This encodes CASSFRLGRSGANVLTF. This chain joins TRBV18 and TRBJ2-6; D may be TRBD1 (5 bases). This CDR3 contains 17 residues. Germline values: CDR1 KGHSH, CDR2 LQKENI. Trimming removed 5 bases at V and 0 bases at J, with 14 bases between.

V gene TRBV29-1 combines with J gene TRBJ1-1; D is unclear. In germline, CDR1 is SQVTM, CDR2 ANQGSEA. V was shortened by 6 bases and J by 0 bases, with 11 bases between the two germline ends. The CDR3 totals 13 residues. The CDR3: CSVELQMNTEAFF. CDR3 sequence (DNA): TGCAGCGTAGAGTTACAGATGAACACTGAAGCTTTCTTT.

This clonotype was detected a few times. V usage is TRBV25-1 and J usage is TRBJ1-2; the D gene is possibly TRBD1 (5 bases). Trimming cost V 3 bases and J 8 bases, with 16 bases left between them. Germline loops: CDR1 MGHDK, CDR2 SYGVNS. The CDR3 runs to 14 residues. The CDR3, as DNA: TGTGCCAGCAGTGAGCTGGTGGGGGGTTTAGGCTACACCTTC. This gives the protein CASSELVGGLGYTF.

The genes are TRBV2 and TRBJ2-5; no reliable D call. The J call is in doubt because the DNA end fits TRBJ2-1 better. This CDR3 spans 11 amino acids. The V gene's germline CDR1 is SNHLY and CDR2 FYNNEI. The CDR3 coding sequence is TGTGCCAGCAGTCCGGTCTCTCAGCAGTTCTTC. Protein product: CASSPVSQQFF.

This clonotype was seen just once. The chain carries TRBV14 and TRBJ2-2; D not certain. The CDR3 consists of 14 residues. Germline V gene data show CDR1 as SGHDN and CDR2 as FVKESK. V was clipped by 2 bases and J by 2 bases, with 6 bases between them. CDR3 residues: CASSQFQNTGELFF. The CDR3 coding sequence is TGTGCCAGCAGCCAATTCCAAAACACCGGGGAGCTGTTTTTT.

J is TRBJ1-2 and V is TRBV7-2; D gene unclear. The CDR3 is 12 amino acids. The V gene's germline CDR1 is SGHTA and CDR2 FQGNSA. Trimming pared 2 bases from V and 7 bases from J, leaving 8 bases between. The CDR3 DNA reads TGTGCCAGCAGCTTAATGGGGTTTGGCTACACCTTC. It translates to CASSLMGFGYTF.

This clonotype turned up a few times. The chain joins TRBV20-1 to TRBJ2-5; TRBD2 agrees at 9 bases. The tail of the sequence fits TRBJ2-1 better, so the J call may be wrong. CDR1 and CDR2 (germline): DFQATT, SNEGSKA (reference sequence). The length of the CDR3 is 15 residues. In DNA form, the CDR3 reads TGCAGTGCTACCCTCGGACTAGCGAGAAGTGTTGAGCAGTTCTTC. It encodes CSATLGLARSVEQFF.

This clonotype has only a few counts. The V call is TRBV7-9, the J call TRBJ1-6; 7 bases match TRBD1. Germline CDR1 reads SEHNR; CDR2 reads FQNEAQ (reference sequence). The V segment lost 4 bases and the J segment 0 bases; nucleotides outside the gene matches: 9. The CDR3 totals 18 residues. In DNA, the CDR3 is TGTGCCAGCAGCTCTCCTGAGGGGGCCCTCTCCTATAATTCACCCCTCCACTTT. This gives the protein CASSSPEGALSYNSPLHF. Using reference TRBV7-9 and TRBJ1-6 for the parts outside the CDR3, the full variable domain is DTGVSQNPRHKITKRGQNVTFRCDPISEHNRLYWYRQTLGQGPEFLTYFQNEAQLEKSRLLSDRFSAERPKGSFSTLEIQRTEQGDSAMYLCASSSPEGALSYNSPLHFGNGTRLTVT.

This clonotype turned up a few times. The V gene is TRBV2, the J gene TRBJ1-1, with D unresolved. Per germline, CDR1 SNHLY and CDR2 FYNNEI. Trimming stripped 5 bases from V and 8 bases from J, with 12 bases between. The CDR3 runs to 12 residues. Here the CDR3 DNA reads TGTGCCAGCAGTTTTCGGGCCCGGGAAGCTTTCTTT. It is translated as CASSFRAREAFF. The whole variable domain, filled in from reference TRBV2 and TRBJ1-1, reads EPEVTQTPSHQVTQMGQEVILRCVPISNHLYFYWYRQILGQKVEFLVSFYNNEISEKSEIFDDQFSVERPDGSNFTLKIRSTKLEDSAMYFCASSFRAREAFFGQGTRLTVV.

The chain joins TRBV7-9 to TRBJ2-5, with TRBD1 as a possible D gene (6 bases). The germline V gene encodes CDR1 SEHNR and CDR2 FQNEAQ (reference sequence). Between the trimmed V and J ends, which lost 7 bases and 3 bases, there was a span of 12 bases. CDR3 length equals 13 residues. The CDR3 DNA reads TGTGCCAGCAACAAGAGGGGGAAAGAGACCCAGTACTTC. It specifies CASNKRGKETQYF.

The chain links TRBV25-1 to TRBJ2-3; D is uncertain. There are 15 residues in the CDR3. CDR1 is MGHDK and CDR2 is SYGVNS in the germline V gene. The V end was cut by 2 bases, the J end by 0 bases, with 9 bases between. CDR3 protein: CASSELHTSTDTQYF. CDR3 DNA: TGTGCCAGCAGTGAACTTCACACTAGCACAGATACGCAGTATTTT.

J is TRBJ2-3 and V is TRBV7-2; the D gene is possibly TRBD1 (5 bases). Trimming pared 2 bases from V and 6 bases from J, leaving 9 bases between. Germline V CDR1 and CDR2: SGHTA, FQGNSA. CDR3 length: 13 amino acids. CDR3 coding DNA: TGTGCCAGCAGCTTAAAGGGGTCGGATACGCAGTATTTT. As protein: CASSLKGSDTQYF.

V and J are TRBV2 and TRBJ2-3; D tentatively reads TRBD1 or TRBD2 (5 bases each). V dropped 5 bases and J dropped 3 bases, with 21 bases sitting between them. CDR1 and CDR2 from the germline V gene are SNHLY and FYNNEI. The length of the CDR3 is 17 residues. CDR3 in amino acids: CASSPRPLGDHTDTQYF. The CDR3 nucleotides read TGTGCCAGCAGTCCCCGCCCGTTGGGGGACCATACAGATACGCAGTATTTT.

The CDR3, as DNA: TGCGCCAGTGGGGAGACAGTCACCTCCGGGGAGCTGTTTTTT. Translating gives CASGETVTSGELFF. The rearrangement uses TRBV5-1 and TRBJ2-2, with D possibly being TRBD1 or TRBD2 (5 bases each). This CDR3 spans 14 amino acids. Looked up from germline, CDR1 is SGHRS and CDR2 is YFSETQ. With 8 bases removed from V and 6 bases from J, the gap between germline ends came to 17 bases.